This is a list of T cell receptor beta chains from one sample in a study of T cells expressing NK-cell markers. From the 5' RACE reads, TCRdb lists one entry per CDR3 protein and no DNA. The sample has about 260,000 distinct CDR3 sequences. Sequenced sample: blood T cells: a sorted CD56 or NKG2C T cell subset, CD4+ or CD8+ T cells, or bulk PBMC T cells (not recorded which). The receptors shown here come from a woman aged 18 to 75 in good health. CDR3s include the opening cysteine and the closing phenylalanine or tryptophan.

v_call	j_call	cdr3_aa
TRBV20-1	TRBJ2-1	CSATGSSYNEQFF
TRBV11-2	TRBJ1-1	CASSFVSANTEAFF
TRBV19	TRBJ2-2	CASSIRGNTGELFF
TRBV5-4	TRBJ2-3	CASSLRVAGSTDTQYF
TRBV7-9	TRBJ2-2	CASSSGLGPSNTGELFF
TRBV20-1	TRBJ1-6	CSARADRDTLLNSPLHF
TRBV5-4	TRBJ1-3	CASSLGFDSGNTIYF
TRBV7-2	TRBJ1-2	CASSPTASYGYTF
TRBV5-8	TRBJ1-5	CASSLALGLKNNQPQHF
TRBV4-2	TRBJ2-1	CASSQDTVMENEQFF
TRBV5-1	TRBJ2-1	CASSLEASGYNEQFF
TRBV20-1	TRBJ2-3	CSARDHQNADTQYF
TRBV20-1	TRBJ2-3	CSADHYTDTQYF
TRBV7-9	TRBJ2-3	CASSFDGTDTQYF
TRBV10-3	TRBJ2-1	CAIRGGSYNEQFF
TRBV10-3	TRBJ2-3	CAISESSGRVVDTQYF
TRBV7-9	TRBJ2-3	CASSPSQVGRTDTQYF
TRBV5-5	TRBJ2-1	CASRKRTGNANNEQFF
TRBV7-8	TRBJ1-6	CASSFNRERLHF
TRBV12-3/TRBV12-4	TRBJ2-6	CASSFEAGSYSGANVLTF
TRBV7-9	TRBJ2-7	CASSQKVPYEQYF
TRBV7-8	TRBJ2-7	CASSLGGVGQYF
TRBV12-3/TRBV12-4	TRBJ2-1	CASSLSRGGRLDEQFF
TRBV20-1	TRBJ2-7	CSPAGSYEQYF
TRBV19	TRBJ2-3	CASSRNPRDTQYF
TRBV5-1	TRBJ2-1	CASSKLGGNEQFF
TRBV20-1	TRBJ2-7	CSAPLVAVSYEQYF
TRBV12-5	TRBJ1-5	CASGLGVQPQHF
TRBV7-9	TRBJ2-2	CASSRGSGTGELFF
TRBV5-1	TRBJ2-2	CASSFGQGWNTGELFF
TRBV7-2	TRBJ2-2	CASSLDRGAGSCFF
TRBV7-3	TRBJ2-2	CASSTTGVGELFF
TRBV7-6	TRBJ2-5	CASSLWGDPRETQYF
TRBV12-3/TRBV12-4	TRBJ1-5	CASSFRRGSNQPQHF
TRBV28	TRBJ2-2	CASRPGQGNTGELFF
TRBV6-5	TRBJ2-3	CASSYTPTGGSTDTQYF
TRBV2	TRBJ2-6	CASTRGISGANVLTF
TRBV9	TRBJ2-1	CASSVLGLAIDEQFF
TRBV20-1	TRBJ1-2	CSATEINYGYTF
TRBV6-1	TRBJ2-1	CASSRLTSGGYNEQFF
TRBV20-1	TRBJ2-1	CSAIIGTSGSYNEQFF
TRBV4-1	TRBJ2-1	CASSHILAGGINEQFF
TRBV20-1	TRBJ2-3	CSAPGWRGDTQYF
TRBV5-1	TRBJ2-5	CASSLAGAEETQYF
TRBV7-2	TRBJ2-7	CASSLVSGGTYEQYF
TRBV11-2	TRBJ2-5	CASSLRQTSGRETQYF
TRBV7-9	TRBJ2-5	CASSLGSGPQETQYF
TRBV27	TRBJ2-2	CASSPTSGILNTGELFF